This T cell receptor beta chain comes out of a study of CD8+CD57+ T cells in acquired aplastic anemia. Study context: Roughly 3 ug was the average amount of DNA from sorted CD4+ and CD8+ cells.

To note about this clonotype: What it binds is unknown.

Genomic DNA constituted the template upon which TCR beta VDJ and CDR3 profiling was performed. TCRdb independently ran MiXCR on the reads; one entry per CDR3 protein. The table has under 250,000 distinct CDR3 sequences, about 60% seen once. Germline trimming cut 3 bases from V and 2 bases from J; bases unmatched to any gene: 9. There are 15 residues in the CDR3. CDR1 and CDR2 from the germline V gene are SQVTM and ANQGSEA. Study-wide results and caveats: About 30 CD8+ CDR3 sequences occurred in both the patients and the controls.

All sequencing subjects had displayed CD8+CD57+ cell expansion on flow cytometry. The sequenced sample consisted of sorted CD4+, CD8+, or CD8+CD57+ T cells (not recorded which) from PBMCs. The clonotype originates from a human donor with aplastic anemia. The gene calls are TRBV29-1 and TRBJ2-7; 8 bases align to TRBD1. The CDR3: CSVDYSQGETYEQYF. The CDR3 nucleotides read TGCAGCGTTGATTACTCACAGGGGGAAACCTACGAGCAGTACTTC.